The 26 T cell receptor beta chains reported below all come from one sample, sequenced in a study of blood T cell repertoires in COVID-19. Sequencing was performed with immunoSEQ multiplex PCR; in TCRdb, only in-frame clones are kept and a portion is missing. The profile shows about 220,000 clones, under 90% of them singletons. Input material: peripheral blood. These receptors came from a woman of 80 years or more with acute or convalescent COVID-19.

The chain combines TRBV5-1 with TRBJ2-1; no firm D call. Germline V gene sequence: CDR1 SGHRS, CDR2 YFSETQ. The CDR3 has 14 residues. Trimming cost V 5 bases and J 5 bases, with 14 bases left between them. CDR3 region: CASRGQAANNEQFF. CDR3 bases: TGCGCCAGCAGAGGTCAGGCAGCTAACAATGAGCAGTTCTTC. The full variable domain, its missing parts supplied by reference TRBV5-1 and TRBJ2-1, is KAGVTQTPRYLIKTRGQQVTLSCSPISGHRSVSWYQQTPGQGLQFLFEYFSETQRNKGNFPGRFSGRQFSNSRSEMNVSTLELGDSALYLCASRGQAANNEQFFGPGTRLTVL.

This sequence joins TRBV5-1 and TRBJ2-3; 7 nucleotides align to TRBD2. The junction had 10 bases not matched to a gene; V was cut back by 6 bases and J by 0 bases. Germline V lookup: CDR1 SGHRS, CDR2 YFSETQ. This CDR3 comprises 16 residues. Here the CDR3 reads CASTSSGGGSTDTQYF. CDR3 coding DNA: TGCGCCAGCACCAGTTCAGGCGGGGGAAGCACAGATACGCAGTATTTT.

The rearrangement uses TRBV18 and TRBJ1-1; D perhaps matches TRBD1 (5 bases). The V end was cut by 0 bases, the J end by 1 base, with 9 bases between. The V gene's germline CDR1 is KGHSH and CDR2 LQKENI. The CDR3 is 15 residues long. The CDR3 nucleotides read TGTGCCAGCTCACCACCAGCAGGGTCGAACACTGAAGCTTTCTTT. Encoded protein: CASSPPAGSNTEAFF.

This clone was observed a handful of times. CDR3 loop: CASSARGNGGNSPLHF. The CDR3 DNA reads as TGTGCCAGCAGCGCCAGGGGTAATGGGGGCAATTCACCCCTCCACTTT. The rearrangement uses TRBV9 and TRBJ1-6, with D perhaps TRBD1 (6 bases). CDR1 is SGDLS and CDR2 is YYNGEE in the germline V gene. There are 16 residues in the CDR3. V was pared by 3 bases and J by 7 bases, with 17 bases between.

This clone has only a few counts. The chain couples TRBV7-8 to TRBJ1-1; 8 nucleotides align to TRBD1. There are 15 residues in the CDR3. CDR1 and CDR2 (germline): SGHVS, FQNEAQ. With 5 bases clipped from V and 3 bases from J, the junction kept 8 bases outside the gene matches. The CDR3 nucleotides read TGTGCCAGCAGCCTACGGACAGGGTCGGACACTGAAGCTTTCTTT. It yields the protein CASSLRTGSDTEAFF.

V gene TRBV9 combines with J gene TRBJ2-2, with D perhaps TRBD1 (6 bases). V was trimmed by 3 bases and J by 6 bases, leaving 12 bases between them. The CDR3 is 14 residues long. CDR1 and CDR2 from the germline V gene are SGDLS and YYNGEE. CDR3 residues: CASSARDMAGELFF. The CDR3 nucleotides read TGTGCCAGCAGCGCCCGGGACATGGCCGGGGAGCTGTTTTTT.

This clone was detected many times. The chain has TRBV7-2 and TRBJ2-4; D is possibly TRBD2 (6 bases). Per the germline V gene, CDR1 is SGHTA and CDR2 is FQGNSA. The CDR3 loop spans 15 amino acids. V was trimmed by 4 bases and J by 4 bases, leaving 14 bases between them. Here the CDR3 reads CASSSQSGVKNIQYF. The CDR3 DNA reads as TGTGCCAGCAGCTCCCAATCGGGGGTTAAAAACATTCAGTACTTC.

The rearrangement uses TRBV3-1 (or the pseudogene TRBV3-2) and TRBJ1-6; 9 bases line up with TRBD1. Germline V lookup: CDR1 LGHDT, CDR2 YNNKEL (reference sequence). The V gene end was trimmed by 3 bases and the J gene end by 9 bases; junction bases not matched to a gene: 6. CDR3 length: 15 residues. This chain's CDR3 is CASSQDRGRSSPLHF. As DNA, the CDR3 is TGTGCCAGCAGCCAGGACAGGGGTCGTAGTTCACCCCTCCACTTT.

This clone came up once. The rearrangement uses TRBV11-1 and TRBJ2-3, with TRBD2 identical over 11 bases. V was clipped by 5 bases and J by 0 bases; unmatched bases: 4. The CDR3 spans 16 residues. Germline CDR1 SGHAT, CDR2 FQDESV (reference sequence). The CDR3 nucleotides are TGTGCCAGCAGCCAGGGACTAGCGGAAAGCACAGATACGCAGTATTTT. Its translation is CASSQGLAESTDTQYF.

This chain connects TRBV4-3 to TRBJ1-2, with D perhaps TRBD1 (5 bases). The germline CDR1 and CDR2 sequences are LGHNA and YSLEER. The germline V and J ends were trimmed by 1 base and 4 bases, with 13 bases remaining between them. CDR3 length: 15 amino acids. CDR3 in DNA: TGCGCCAGCAGCCAAGGGCGGGGCCAGATCTATGGCTACACCTTC. This translates into CASSQGRGQIYGYTF.

This clone showed up just once. The chain is built from TRBV6-4 and TRBJ2-5, with 7 positions matching TRBD2. The germline V gene has CDR1 MRHNA and CDR2 SNTAGT. Trimming at V came to 7 bases and at J to 0 bases, leaving 17 bases not matched to a gene. The CDR3 covers 18 residues. CDR3 nucleotide sequence: TGTGCCAGCACGATAAGACATTCCACGGGGGGAGACCAAGAGACCCAGTACTTC. It specifies CASTIRHSTGGDQETQYF.

With regard to this clone: This sample also contains other DNA sequences that code for the same CDR3. This chain links TRBV18 with TRBJ2-5; D ambiguous. The CDR3 length is 12 residues. V was trimmed by 0 bases and J by 5 bases, leaving 4 bases between them. Germline values: CDR1 KGHSH, CDR2 LQKENI. The CDR3 DNA reads TGTGCCAGCTCACCACCCGGGGAGACCCAGTACTTC. Translating gives CASSPPGETQYF.

This clone was observed a few times. The V and J genes are TRBV6-1 and TRBJ1-5; the D is unclear. CDR1 is MNHNS, CDR2 SASEGT, per germline. The germline V and J ends were trimmed by 3 bases and 3 bases, with 9 bases remaining between them. The CDR3 loop spans 14 amino acids. CDR3 nucleotides: TGTGCCAGCAGTGATAGCCTGATCAATCAGCCCCAGCATTTT. Translation: CASSDSLINQPQHF.

This chain links TRBV29-1 with TRBJ1-1; D is unclear. The length of the CDR3 is 17 residues. In germline, CDR1 is SQVTM, CDR2 ANQGSEA. Trimming took 7 bases from V and 5 from J, leaving 29 bases between them. For the CDR3, the DNA is TGCAGCGCCCGAGGGATGGGGTTCTCGTTCTGGAGGACTGAAGCTTTCTTT. Its translation: CSARGMGFSFWRTEAFF.

This chain joins TRBV6-5 and TRBJ2-3, with 8 bases fitting TRBD1. The CDR3 extends over 16 amino acids. The germline V gene encodes CDR1 MNHEY and CDR2 SVGAGI. J was trimmed by 3 bases and V by 4 bases; bases with no gene match: 9. The CDR3 bases are TGTGCCAGCAGTTCTCACGACAGGGGAATGACAGATACGCAGTATTTT. This sequence encodes CASSSHDRGMTDTQYF.

This CDR3 reads CASSADTNTEAFF. CDR3 nucleotides: TGTGCCAGCAGTGCGGACACGAACACTGAAGCTTTCTTT. The chain carries TRBV6-4 and TRBJ1-1, with D perhaps TRBD1 (5 bases). V gave up 4 bases and J gave up 1 base, with 7 bases separating them. Looked up from germline, CDR1 is MRHNA and CDR2 is SNTAGT. CDR3 length: 13 amino acids.

The genes are TRBV7-2 and TRBJ2-7; D possibly corresponds to TRBD2 (6 bases). Germline V lookup: CDR1 SGHTA, CDR2 FQGNSA. V was trimmed by 1 base and J by 5 bases, leaving 15 bases between them. This CDR3 has 15 amino acids. This chain's CDR3 is CASSLDSGVFDEQYF. The DNA for the CDR3 is TGTGCCAGCAGCTTAGATTCGGGGGTCTTCGACGAGCAGTACTTC. Drawing the rest from reference TRBV7-2 and TRBJ2-7, the complete variable domain is GAGVSQSPSNKVTEKGKDVELRCDPISGHTALYWYRQSLGQGLEFLIYFQGNSAPDKSGLPSDRFSAERTGGSVSTLTIQRTQQEDSAVYLCASSLDSGVFDEQYFGPGTRLTVT.

The chain uses TRBV6-5 and TRBJ1-3; a weak D match, TRBD1 (6 bases). Trimming shortened V by 9 bases and J by 4 bases, and 7 bases separated the two germline ends. The CDR3 extends over 11 amino acids. From germline, CDR1 is MNHEY and CDR2 SVGAGI. The CDR3 DNA reads TGTGCCAGTGGACAGGGAAACACCATATATTTT. Amino acid sequence: CASGQGNTIYF.

The chain combines TRBV15 with TRBJ1-2; possibly TRBD1 for D (5 bases). Deletions cut 0 bases from V and 4 bases from J, with 15 bases between. This CDR3 spans 16 amino acids. Germline values: CDR1 LNHNV, CDR2 YYDKDF (reference sequence). The CDR3 spells CATSRDQGLQSYGYTF. CDR3 nucleotides: TGTGCCACCAGCAGAGACCAGGGATTACAATCCTATGGCTACACCTTC.

This clone was seen ten or more times. This rearrangement joins TRBV19 to TRBJ1-5, with D possibly being TRBD1 (6 bases). There are 16 residues in the CDR3. Per the germline V gene, CDR1 is LNHDA and CDR2 is SQIVND (reference sequence). Trimming removed 4 bases at V and 4 bases at J, with 17 bases between. The CDR3: CASSTQGQLKNQPQHF. CDR3 nucleotide sequence: TGTGCCAGTAGTACCCAAGGACAGTTAAAAAATCAGCCCCAGCATTTT.

CDR3 in amino acids: CASSPPIDNQPQHF. The CDR3 nucleotides read TGTGCCAGCAGTCCCCCTATTGACAATCAGCCCCAGCATTTT. The genes are TRBV6-1 and TRBJ1-5, with D hard to call. The germline CDR1 and CDR2 sequences are MNHNS and SASEGT. Trimming removed 5 bases from V and 3 bases from J, with 11 bases in between. The CDR3 loop spans 14 amino acids.

V usage is TRBV3-1 (or the pseudogene TRBV3-2) and J usage is TRBJ2-2, with 7 bases aligning to TRBD1. The germline CDR1 and CDR2 sequences are LGHDT and YNNKEL (reference sequence). There are 15 residues in the CDR3. Trimming at V came to 4 bases and at J to 4 bases, leaving 6 bases not matched to a gene. The chain's CDR3 is CASSRQGVGTGELFF. In nucleotides, the CDR3 is TGTGCCAGCAGCCGCCAGGGGGTTGGCACCGGGGAGCTGTTTTTT.

The chain is built from TRBV7-9 and TRBJ2-3, with D possibly matching TRBD1 (7 bases). The CDR3 length is 14 residues. V shed 2 bases and J shed 11 bases, with 17 bases lying between them. The germline V gene encodes CDR1 SEHNR and CDR2 FQNEAQ (reference sequence). The CDR3 bases are TGTGCCAGCAGCTTAACTCAGGGGGGCCTACGGCAGTATTTT. Its translation: CASSLTQGGLRQYF.

The J gene is TRBJ2-5, the V gene TRBV27; 10 bases line up with TRBD1. V lost 3 bases and J lost 7; bases outside the gene matches: 17. The CDR3 consists of 18 residues. Germline V CDR1 and CDR2: MNHEY, SMNVEV (reference sequence). The CDR3 DNA is TGTGCCAGCAGTTTTTCAGGGGGACTGAGACAGGGGGCGATGACCCAGTACTTC. Translation gives CASSFSGGLRQGAMTQYF.

The genes are TRBV2 and TRBJ2-1, with 7 bases matching TRBD2. V shed 5 bases and J 8 bases; nucleotides not matched to a gene: 9. This CDR3 contains 14 residues. Germline V gene data show CDR1 as SNHLY and CDR2 as FYNNEI. The CDR3 DNA follows: TGTGCCAGCAGTCGGACTAGAGGAGCCGATGAGCAGTTCTTC. Amino acids: CASSRTRGADEQFF.

The gene calls are TRBV27 and TRBJ1-6; unclear D gene. There are 15 residues in the CDR3. Trimming stripped 9 bases from V and 7 bases from J, with 19 bases between. The germline gives CDR1 MNHEY, CDR2 SMNVEV (reference sequence). The CDR3 reads CASRAGSDTNSPLHF. The CDR3, as DNA: TGTGCCAGTCGAGCGGGATCAGACACCAATTCACCCCTCCACTTT.